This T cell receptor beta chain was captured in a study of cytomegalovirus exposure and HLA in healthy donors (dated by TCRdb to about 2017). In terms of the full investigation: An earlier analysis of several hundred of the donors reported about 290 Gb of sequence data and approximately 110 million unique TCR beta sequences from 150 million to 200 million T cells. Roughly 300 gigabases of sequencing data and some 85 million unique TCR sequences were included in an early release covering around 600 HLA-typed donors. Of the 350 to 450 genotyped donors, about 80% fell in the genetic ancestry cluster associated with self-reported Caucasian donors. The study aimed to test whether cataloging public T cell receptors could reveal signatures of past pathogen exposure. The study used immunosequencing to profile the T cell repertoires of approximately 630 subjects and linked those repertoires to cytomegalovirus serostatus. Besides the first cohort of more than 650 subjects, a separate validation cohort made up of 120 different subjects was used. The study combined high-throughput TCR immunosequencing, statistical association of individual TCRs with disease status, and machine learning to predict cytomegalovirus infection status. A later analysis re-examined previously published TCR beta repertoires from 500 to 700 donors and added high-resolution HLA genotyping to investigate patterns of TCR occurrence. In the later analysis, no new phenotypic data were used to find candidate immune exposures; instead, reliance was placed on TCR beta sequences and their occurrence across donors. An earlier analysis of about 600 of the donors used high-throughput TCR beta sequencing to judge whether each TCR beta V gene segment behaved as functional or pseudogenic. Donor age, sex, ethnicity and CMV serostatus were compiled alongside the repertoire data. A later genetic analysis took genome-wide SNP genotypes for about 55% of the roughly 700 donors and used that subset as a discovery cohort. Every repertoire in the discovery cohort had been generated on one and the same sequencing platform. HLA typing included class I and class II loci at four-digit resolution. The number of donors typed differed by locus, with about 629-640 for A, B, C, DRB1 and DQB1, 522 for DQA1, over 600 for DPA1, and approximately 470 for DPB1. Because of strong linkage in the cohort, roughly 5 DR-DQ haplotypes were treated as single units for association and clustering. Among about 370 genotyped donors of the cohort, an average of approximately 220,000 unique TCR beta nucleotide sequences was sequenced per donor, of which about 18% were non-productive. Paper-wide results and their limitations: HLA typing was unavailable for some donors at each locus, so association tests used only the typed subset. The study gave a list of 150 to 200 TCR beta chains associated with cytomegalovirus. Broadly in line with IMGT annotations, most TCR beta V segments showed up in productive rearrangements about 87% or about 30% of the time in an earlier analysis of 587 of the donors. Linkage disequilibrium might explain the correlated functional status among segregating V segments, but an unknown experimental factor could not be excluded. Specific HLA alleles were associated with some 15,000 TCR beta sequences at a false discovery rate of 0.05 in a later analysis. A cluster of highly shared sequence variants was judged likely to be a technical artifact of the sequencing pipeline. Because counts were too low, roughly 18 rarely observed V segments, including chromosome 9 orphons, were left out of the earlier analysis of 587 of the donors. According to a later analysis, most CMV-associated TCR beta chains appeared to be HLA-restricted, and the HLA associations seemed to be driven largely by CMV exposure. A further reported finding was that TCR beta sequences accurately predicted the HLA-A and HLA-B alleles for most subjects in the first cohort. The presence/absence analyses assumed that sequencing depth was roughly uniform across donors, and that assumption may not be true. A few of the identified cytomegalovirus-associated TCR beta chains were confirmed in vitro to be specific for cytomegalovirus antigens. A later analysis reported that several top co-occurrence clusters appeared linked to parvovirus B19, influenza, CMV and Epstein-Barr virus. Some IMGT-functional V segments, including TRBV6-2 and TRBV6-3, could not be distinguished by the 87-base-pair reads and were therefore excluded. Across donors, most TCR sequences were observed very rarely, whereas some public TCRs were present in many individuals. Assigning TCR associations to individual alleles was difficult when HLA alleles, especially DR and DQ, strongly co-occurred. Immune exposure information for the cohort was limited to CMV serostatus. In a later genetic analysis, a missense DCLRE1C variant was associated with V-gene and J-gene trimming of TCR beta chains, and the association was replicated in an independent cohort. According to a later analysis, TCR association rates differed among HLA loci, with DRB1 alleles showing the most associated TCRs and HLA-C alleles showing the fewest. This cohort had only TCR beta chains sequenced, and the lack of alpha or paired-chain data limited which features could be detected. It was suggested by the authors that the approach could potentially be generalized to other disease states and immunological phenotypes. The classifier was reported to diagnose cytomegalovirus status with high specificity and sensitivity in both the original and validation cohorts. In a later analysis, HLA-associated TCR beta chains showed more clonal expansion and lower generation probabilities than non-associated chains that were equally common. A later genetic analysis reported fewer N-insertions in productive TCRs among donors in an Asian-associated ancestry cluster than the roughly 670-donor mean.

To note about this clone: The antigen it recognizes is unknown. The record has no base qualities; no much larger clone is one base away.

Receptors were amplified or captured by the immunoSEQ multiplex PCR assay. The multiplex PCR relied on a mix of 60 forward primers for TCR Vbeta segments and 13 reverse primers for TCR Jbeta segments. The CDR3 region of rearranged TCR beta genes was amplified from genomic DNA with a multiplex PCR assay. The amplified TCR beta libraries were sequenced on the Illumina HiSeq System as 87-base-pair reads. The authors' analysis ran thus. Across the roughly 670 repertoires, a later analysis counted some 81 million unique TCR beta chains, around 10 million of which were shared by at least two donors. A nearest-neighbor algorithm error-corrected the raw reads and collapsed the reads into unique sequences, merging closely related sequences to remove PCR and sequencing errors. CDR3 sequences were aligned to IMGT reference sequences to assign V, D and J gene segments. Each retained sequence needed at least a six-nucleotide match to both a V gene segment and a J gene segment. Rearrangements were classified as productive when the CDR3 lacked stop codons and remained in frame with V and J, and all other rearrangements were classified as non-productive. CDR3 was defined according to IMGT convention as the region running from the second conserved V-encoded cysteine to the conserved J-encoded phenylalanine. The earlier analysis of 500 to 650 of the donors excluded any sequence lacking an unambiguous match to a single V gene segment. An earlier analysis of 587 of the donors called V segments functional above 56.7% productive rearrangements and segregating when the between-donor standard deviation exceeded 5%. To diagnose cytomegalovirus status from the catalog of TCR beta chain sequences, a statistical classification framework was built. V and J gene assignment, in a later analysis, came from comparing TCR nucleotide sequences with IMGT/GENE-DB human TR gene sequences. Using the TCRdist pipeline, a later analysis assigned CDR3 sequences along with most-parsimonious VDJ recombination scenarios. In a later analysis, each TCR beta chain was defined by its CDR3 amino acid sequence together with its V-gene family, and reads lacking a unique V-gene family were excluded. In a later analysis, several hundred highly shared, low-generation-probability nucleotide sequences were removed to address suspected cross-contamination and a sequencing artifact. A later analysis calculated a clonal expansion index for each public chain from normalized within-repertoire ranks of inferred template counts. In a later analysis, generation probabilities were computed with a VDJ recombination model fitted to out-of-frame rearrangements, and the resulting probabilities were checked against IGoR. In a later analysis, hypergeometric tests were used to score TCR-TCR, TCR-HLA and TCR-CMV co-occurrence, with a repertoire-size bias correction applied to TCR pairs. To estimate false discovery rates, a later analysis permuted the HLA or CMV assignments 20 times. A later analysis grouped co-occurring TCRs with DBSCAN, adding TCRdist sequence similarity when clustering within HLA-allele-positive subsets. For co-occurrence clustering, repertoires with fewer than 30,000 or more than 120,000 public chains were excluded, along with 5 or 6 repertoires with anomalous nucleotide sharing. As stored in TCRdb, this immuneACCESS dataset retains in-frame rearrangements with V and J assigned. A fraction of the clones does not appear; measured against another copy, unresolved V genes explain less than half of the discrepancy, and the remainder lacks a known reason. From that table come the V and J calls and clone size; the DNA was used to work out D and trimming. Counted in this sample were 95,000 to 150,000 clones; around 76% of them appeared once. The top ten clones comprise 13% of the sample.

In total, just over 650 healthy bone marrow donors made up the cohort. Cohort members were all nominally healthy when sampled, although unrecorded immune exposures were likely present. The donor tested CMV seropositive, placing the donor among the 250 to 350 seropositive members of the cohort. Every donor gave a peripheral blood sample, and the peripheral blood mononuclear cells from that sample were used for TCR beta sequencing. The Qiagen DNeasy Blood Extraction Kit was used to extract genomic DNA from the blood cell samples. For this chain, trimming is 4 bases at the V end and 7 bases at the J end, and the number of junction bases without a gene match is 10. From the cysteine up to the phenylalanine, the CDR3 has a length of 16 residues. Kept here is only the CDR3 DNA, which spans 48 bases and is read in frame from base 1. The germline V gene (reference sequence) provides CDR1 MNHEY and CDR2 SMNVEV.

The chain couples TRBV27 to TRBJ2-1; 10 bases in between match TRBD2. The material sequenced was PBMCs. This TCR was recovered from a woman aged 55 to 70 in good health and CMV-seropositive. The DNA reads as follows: TGTGCCAGCAGTTCACCCAGCGGGAGGGCCTTTAATGAGCAGTTCTTC. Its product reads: CASSSPSGRAFNEQFF.